A selection of T cell receptor beta chains follows, all from one sample in a study of cytomegalovirus exposure and HLA in healthy donors. The method was immunoSEQ multiplex PCR; TCRdb's version includes in-frame clones alone and lacks a portion of them. Of around 200,000 clones in the sample, 84% are singletons; the top ten hold 2% to 3%. The sequencing input was PBMCs. The receptor source for this set is a woman aged 45-65 years in good health and CMV-seropositive. The CDR3 runs from the conserved cysteine through the conserved F or W. The D gene is left open where the match is weak. Clone size is shown for a subset of rows, as once, few, many or a class of expanded clone.

d_gene	len	abundance	j_gene	v_gene	CDR3nt	CDR3aa
NA	15	NA	TRBJ1-2	TRBV27	TGTGCCAGCAGTATCGCCCCTGGTAGAAACTATGGCTACACCTTC	CASSIAPGRNYGYTF
NA	17	NA	TRBJ1-3	TRBV7-9	TGTGCCAGCAGCTTAGCGGTTCGGACTCCCTCTGGAAACACCATATATTTT	CASSLAVRTPSGNTIYF
NA	15	once	TRBJ2-5	TRBV7-9	TGTTCCAGCAGCTTAGGGGGGCCTACCCAAGAGACCCAGTACTTC	CSSSLGGPTQETQYF
NA	14	NA	TRBJ1-3	TRBV6-5	TGTGCCAGCAGTGAACAGATTAGTGGAAACACCATATATTTT	CASSEQISGNTIYF
TRBD1	14	NA	TRBJ1-6	TRBV6-6	TGTGCCAGCAGTCGGACAGGGAGTAATTCACCCCTCCACTTT	CASSRTGSNSPLHF
NA	13	NA	TRBJ2-7	TRBV9	TGTGCCAGCAGCTACTACGGGGCCTACGAGCAGTACTTC	CASSYYGAYEQYF
TRBD1	14	NA	TRBJ1-1	TRBV27	TGTGCCAGCAGGAAACAGGGGCGCAACACTGAAGCTTTCTTT	CASRKQGRNTEAFF
NA	15	NA	TRBJ2-7	TRBV27	TGTGCCAGCAGTATCCCCCCCCCTTCCGGGTACGAGCAGTACTTC	CASSIPPPSGYEQYF
NA	14	NA	TRBJ2-5	TRBV19	TGTGCCACTCATGGGGGGAGCCTCCAAGAGACCCAGTACTTC	CATHGGSLQETQYF
NA	16	NA	TRBJ2-3	TRBV7-3	TGTGCCAGCAGCTTAGAAGGAGGGGTGAGCACAGATACGCAGTATTTT	CASSLEGGVSTDTQYF
NA	15	few	TRBJ2-1	TRBV2	TGTGCCAGCAGTGGGCCGAGCACGGAGTCGGATGAGCAGTTCTTC	CASSGPSTESDEQFF
TRBD1	14	NA	TRBJ1-1	TRBV29-1	TGCAGCGTTGTAAGACAGGGGGCGTGGGCTGAAGCTTTCTTT	CSVVRQGAWAEAFF
NA	13	NA	TRBJ1-5	TRBV5-4	TGTGCCAGCAGCTTGGGCAGGGATCAGCCCCAGCATTTT	CASSLGRDQPQHF
TRBD2	16	few	TRBJ2-1	TRBV6-6	TGTGCCAGCATCCAAGACCCGGGACTAGCGAGAAATGAGCAGTTCTTC	CASIQDPGLARNEQFF
NA	19	NA	TRBJ2-7	TRBV6-1	TGTGCCAGCAGTGAAATTCTTTATGGGAGCAGTCACCCCTTATACGAGCAGTACTTC	CASSEILYGSSHPLYEQYF
NA	13	NA	TRBJ2-3	TRBV29-1	TGCAGCGTTGATGGGGGGAGCACAGATACGCAGTATTTT	CSVDGGSTDTQYF
NA	16	NA	TRBJ1-4	TRBV5-1	TGCGCCAGCAGCTTTGGACAGTTTGGAACTAATGAAAAACTGTTTTTT	CASSFGQFGTNEKLFF
TRBD1	12	NA	TRBJ1-5	TRBV2	TGTGCCAGCAGGGCAGGGGGCCCGCCCCAGCATTTT	CASRAGGPPQHF
TRBD1	16	NA	TRBJ1-1	TRBV14	TGTGCCAGCAGCCAATTGGGACAGGGGGCTTACACTGAAGCTTTCTTT	CASSQLGQGAYTEAFF
TRBD1	15	once	TRBJ1-5	TRBV19	TGTGCCAGTAGGGTGGCGGGACAGGGGGATCAGCCCCAGCATTTT	CASRVAGQGDQPQHF
TRBD2	15	NA	TRBJ2-5	TRBV6-5	TGTGCCAGCAGCTCCCCCGCCGGGACTAGGACCACCCAGTACTTC	CASSSPAGTRTTQYF
TRBD2	17	NA	TRBJ2-5	TRBV10-1	TGCGCCAGCAGTGACTCGCTAGCGGGGGGCCAACAAGAGACCCAGTACTTC	CASSDSLAGGQQETQYF
TRBD1	13	NA	TRBJ1-5	TRBV30	TGTGCCTGGAGTGTACAGGGGTCTAGGCCCCAGCATTTT	CAWSVQGSRPQHF
NA	16	NA	TRBJ2-1	TRBV21-1	TGTGCCAGCAGCAAACGGGGATGCAGGGGCAACAATGAGCAGTTCTTC	CASSKRGCRGNNEQFF
NA	17	NA	TRBJ1-2	TRBV4-2	TGTGCCAGCAGCCAAGATTCAGGGACACCCAGCGTCTATGGCTACACCTTC	CASSQDSGTPSVYGYTF
TRBD1	16	NA	TRBJ2-1	TRBV27	TGTGCCAGCAGTGGAAACAGGGGGCCTTCCTACAATGAGCAGTTCTTC	CASSGNRGPSYNEQFF
TRBD2	17	NA	TRBJ2-7	TRBV18	TGTGCCAGCTCACCCGAACATGTAGCACTAGCGGGAATCGAGCAGTACTTC	CASSPEHVALAGIEQYF
NA	14	NA	TRBJ1-1	TRBV6-5	TGTGCCAGCACCGAAAAGGCGGCAGGGGTCGAAGCTTTCTTT	CASTEKAAGVEAFF
NA	14	NA	TRBJ2-5	TRBV5-1	TGCGCCAGCAGACGGGGAGGGGGGGCTGAGACCCAGTACTTC	CASRRGGGAETQYF
NA	14	NA	TRBJ2-3	TRBV12-5	TGTGCTAGTGCCGTCACCCCGCGGGCAGATACGCAGTATTTT	CASAVTPRADTQYF
NA	17	NA	TRBJ2-1	TRBV15	TGTGCCACCAGCAGAGATCGGGGTTTTGGGGTGGCGGGTGAGCAGTTCTTC	CATSRDRGFGVAGEQFF
NA	18	NA	TRBJ2-5	TRBV2	TGTGCCAGCAGGAGAATCGGACAGCATATACCGTTTCAAGAGACCCAGTACTTC	CASRRIGQHIPFQETQYF
NA	13	NA	TRBJ1-5	TRBV6-5	TGTGCCAGCAGAAAAGGTCGGGATCAGCCCCAGCATTTT	CASRKGRDQPQHF
TRBD2	17	NA	TRBJ2-7	TRBV13	TGTGCCAGCAGCGTCGGACTAGCGGGGGCCCGAGGAAACGAGCAGTACTTC	CASSVGLAGARGNEQYF
NA	14	few	TRBJ1-4	TRBV6-6	TGTGCCAGCAGTTACTCGGGGGGGCGGGAAAAACTGTTTTTT	CASSYSGGREKLFF
NA	14	NA	TRBJ1-2	TRBV12-2	TGTGCAAGTCGCTTAGCGACGGGATTATGGGACTACACCTTC	CASRLATGLWDYTF
NA	12	once	TRBJ2-5	TRBV19	TGTGCCAGTAGGGGCTCCCAAGAGACCCAGTACTTC	CASRGSQETQYF
TRBD2	16	NA	TRBJ2-2	TRBV5-1	TGCGCCAGCAGCTCGACTAGCGGGGGGAACACCGGGGAGCTGTTTTTT	CASSSTSGGNTGELFF
NA	12	NA	TRBJ1-4	TRBV7-9	TGTTCCAGCAGCTCTCCGGATGAAAAACTGTTTTTT	CSSSSPDEKLFF
TRBD2	20	NA	TRBJ2-5	TRBV4-1	TGCGCCAGCAGCCGGAATTCCGGGACTAGCGGGGGGCCTTGGCAAGAGACCCAGTACTTC	CASSRNSGTSGGPWQETQYF
NA	15	NA	TRBJ1-4	TRBV6-1	TGTGCCAGCAGTGAACCAGGGTCAACTAATGAAAAACTGTTTTTT	CASSEPGSTNEKLFF
NA	14	NA	TRBJ1-2	TRBV18	TGTGCCAGCTCACCACAGGGGGAGAACTATGGCTACACCTTC	CASSPQGENYGYTF